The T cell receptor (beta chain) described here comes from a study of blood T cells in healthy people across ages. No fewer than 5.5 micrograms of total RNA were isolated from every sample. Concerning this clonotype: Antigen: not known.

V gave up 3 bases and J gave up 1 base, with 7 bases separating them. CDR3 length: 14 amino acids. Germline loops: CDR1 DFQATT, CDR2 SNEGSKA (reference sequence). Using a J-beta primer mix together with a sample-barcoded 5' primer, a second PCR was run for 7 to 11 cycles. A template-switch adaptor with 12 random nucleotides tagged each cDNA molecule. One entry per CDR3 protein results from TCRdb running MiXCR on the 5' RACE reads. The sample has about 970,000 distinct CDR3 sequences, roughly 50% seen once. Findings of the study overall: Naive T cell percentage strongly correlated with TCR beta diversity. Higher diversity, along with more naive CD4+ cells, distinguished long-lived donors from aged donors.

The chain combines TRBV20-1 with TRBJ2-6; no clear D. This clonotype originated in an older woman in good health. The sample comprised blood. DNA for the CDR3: TGCAGTGCTAGTCGATCTTCTGGGGCCAACGTCCTGACTTTC. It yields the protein CSASRSSGANVLTF.